The 6 T cell receptor beta chains presented below share a single source sample, sequenced in a study of T cells in Graves' hyperthyroidism and ophthalmopathy. Amplified TCR beta CDR3 regions came from RNA transcripts. The HTBI primer set served for first-round RT-PCR of the TCR CDR3. TCRdb reanalysed the multiplex PCR reads using MiXCR and keeps one entry per CDR3 protein. Found here are about 500,000 distinct CDR3 sequences, approximately 17% of them singletons; the top ten hold 17%. Specimen: blood. These receptors were collected from a woman in her late teens or twenties with Graves' ophthalmopathy.

V is TRBV4-1 and J is TRBJ1-5; 8 nucleotides align to TRBD1. This CDR3 region has 14 residues. J was trimmed by 6 bases and V by 5 bases; bases with no gene match: 6. CDR1 and CDR2 (germline): MGHRA, YSYEKL. The CDR3 here is CASSARGRSQPQHF. The DNA for the CDR3 is TGCGCCAGCAGCGCCAGGGGGCGAAGTCAGCCCCAGCATTTT.

The chain uses TRBV5-1 and TRBJ2-7; 8 bases map to TRBD1. The V segment lost 0 bases and the J segment 6 bases; nucleotides outside the gene matches: 5. Germline V lookup: CDR1 SGHRS, CDR2 YFSETQ. This CDR3 comprises 14 residues. In DNA form, the CDR3 reads TGCGCCAGCAGCTTGGGACAGGGGACGGCCGAGCAGTACTTC. The encoded protein is CASSLGQGTAEQYF.

The genes are TRBV29-1 and TRBJ1-6; D remains ambiguous. The germline V gene has CDR1 SQVTM and CDR2 ANQGSEA. With 7 bases removed from V and 9 bases from J, the gap between germline ends came to 16 bases. CDR3 length equals 13 residues. The CDR3 DNA sequence: TGCAGCGCCACATCTAATGCGGGTTCACCCCTCCACTTT. Its protein product is CSATSNAGSPLHF.

V is TRBV19 and J is TRBJ2-3, with TRBD2 matching over 12 bases. CDR3 length: 16 amino acids. Germline assignment: CDR1 LNHDA and CDR2 SQIVND (reference sequence). With V trimmed by 5 bases and J by 3 bases, 6 bases remained unmatched. The CDR3 nucleotides are TGTGCCAGTAGTGCTCTAGCGGGGGGGGGGACAGATACGCAGTATTTT. Protein sequence: CASSALAGGGTDTQYF.

This clonotype was seen repeatedly, ten times or more. The chain has TRBV15 and TRBJ2-6; TRBD1 might be the D (5 bases). Germline V CDR1 and CDR2: LNHNV, YYDKDF (reference sequence). The V end was cut by 1 base, the J end by 1 base, with 5 bases between. There are 15 residues in the CDR3. CDR3 sequence: CATSRAGSGANVLTF. The CDR3 nucleotides are TGTGCCACCAGCAGAGCAGGGTCTGGGGCCAACGTCCTGACTTTC.

This clonotype was found many times. The rearrangement joins TRBV27 to TRBJ1-2; 8 bases fit TRBD1. With V trimmed by 5 bases and J by 6 bases, 17 bases remained unmatched. Germline V gives CDR1 MNHEY, CDR2 SMNVEV (reference sequence). This CDR3 has 17 amino acids. The CDR3 region is CASSPLLTGTGLNGYTF. CDR3 nucleotide sequence: TGTGCCAGCAGTCCACTTCTCACCGGGACAGGACTGAATGGCTACACCTTC.